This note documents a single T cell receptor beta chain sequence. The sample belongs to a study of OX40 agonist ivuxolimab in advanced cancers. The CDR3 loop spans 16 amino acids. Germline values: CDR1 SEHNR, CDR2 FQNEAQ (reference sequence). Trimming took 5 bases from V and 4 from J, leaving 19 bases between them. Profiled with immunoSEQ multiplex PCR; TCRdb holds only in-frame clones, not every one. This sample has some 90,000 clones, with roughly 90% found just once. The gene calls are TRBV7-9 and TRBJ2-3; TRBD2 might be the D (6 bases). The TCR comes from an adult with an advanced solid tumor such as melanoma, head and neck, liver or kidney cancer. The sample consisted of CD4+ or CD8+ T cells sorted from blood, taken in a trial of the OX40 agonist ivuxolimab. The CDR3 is CASSGQAGFSADTQYF. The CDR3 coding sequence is TGTGCCAGCAGCGGCCAAGCGGGTTTCAGCGCAGATACGCAGTATTTT.